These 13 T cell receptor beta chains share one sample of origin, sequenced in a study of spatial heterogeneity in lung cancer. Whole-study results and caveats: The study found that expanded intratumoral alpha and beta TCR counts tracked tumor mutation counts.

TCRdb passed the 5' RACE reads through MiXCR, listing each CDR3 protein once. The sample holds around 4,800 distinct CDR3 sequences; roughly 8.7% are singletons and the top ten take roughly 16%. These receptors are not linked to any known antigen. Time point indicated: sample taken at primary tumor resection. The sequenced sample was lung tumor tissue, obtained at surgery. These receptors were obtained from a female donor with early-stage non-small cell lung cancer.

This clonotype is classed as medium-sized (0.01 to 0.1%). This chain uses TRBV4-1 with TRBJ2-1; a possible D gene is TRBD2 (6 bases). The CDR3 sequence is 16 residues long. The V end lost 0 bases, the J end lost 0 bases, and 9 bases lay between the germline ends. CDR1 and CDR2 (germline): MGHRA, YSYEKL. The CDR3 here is CASSQDPGVSYNEQFF. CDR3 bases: TGCGCCAGCAGCCAAGACCCGGGGGTCTCCTACAATGAGCAGTTCTTC.

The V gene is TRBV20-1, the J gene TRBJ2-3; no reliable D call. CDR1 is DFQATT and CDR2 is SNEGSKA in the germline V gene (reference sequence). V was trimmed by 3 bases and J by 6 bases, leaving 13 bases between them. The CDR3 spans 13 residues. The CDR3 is CSASETSRDTQYF. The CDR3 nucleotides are TGCAGTGCTAGTGAGACGAGCAGGGATACGCAGTATTTT.

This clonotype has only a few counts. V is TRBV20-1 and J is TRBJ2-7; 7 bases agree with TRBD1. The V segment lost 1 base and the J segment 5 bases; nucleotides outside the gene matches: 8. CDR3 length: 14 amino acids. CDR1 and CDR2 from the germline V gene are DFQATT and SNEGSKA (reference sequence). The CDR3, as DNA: TGCAGTGCTAGAGGCAACAGGGGTTTGAACGAGCAGTACTTC. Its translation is CSARGNRGLNEQYF.

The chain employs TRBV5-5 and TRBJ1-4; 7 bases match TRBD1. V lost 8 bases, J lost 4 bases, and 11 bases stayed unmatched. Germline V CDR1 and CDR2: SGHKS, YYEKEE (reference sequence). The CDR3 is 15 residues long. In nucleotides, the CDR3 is TGTGCCAGTTTCACACCGGGACAGTTTAATGAAAAACTGTTTTTT. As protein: CASFTPGQFNEKLFF.

The CDR3 DNA follows: TGTGCCAGCAGTCACACGGGACACTCCTACGAGCAGTACTTC. Its protein is CASSHTGHSYEQYF. J is TRBJ2-7 and V is TRBV12-3 or TRBV12-4; possible D gene TRBD1, 6 bases. Trimming pared 5 bases from V and 0 bases from J, leaving 11 bases between. The CDR3 is made up of 14 amino acids.

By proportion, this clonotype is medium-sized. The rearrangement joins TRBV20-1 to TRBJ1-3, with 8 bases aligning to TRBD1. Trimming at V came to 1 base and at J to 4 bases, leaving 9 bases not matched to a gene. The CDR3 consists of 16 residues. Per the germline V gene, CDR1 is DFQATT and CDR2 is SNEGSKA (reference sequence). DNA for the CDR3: TGCAGTGCTAGAGCAATTCACAGGGGGACAGGAAACACCATATATTTT. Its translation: CSARAIHRGTGNTIYF.

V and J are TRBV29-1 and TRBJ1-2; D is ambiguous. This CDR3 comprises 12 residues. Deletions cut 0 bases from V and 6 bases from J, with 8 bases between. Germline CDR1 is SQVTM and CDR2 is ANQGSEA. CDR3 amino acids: CSVEDRKDGYTF. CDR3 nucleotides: TGCAGCGTTGAAGATCGCAAGGATGGCTACACCTTC. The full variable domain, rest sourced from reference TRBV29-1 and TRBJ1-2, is SAVISQKPSRDICQRGTSLTIQCQVDSQVTMMFWYRQQPGQSLTLIATANQGSEATYESGFVIDKFPISRPNLTFSTLTVSNMSPEDSSIYLCSVEDRKDGYTFGSGTRLTVV.

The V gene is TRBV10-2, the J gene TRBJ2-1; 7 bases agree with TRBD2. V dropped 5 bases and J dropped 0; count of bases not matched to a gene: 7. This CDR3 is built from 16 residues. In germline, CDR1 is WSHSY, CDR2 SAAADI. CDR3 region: CASSYRSGDSYNEQFF. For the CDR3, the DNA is TGCGCCAGCAGTTATAGGAGCGGGGACTCCTACAATGAGCAGTTCTTC.

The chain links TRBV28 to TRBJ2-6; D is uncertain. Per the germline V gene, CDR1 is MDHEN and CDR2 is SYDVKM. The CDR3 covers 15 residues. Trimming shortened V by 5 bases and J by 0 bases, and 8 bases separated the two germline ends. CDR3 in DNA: TGTGCCAGCAGTGGATGGGGCTCTGGGGCCAACGTCCTGACTTTC. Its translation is CASSGWGSGANVLTF.

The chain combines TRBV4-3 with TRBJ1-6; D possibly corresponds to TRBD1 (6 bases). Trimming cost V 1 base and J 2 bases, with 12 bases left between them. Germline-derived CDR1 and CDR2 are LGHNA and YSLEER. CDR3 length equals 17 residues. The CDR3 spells CASSQAPPGAYNSPLHF. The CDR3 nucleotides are TGCGCCAGCAGCCAAGCCCCGCCAGGGGCCTATAATTCACCCCTCCACTTT.

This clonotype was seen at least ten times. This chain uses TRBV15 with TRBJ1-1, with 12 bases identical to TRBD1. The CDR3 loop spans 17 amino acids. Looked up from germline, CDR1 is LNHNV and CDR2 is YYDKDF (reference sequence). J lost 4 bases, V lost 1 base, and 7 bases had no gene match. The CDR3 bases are TGTGCCACCAGCAGAGTCCCGGGACAGGGGGCGCGCACTGAAGCTTTCTTT. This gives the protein CATSRVPGQGARTEAFF.

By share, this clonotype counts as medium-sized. CDR3 nucleotides: TGTGCCAGCAGCTTAGTAGCCGGGGGCTATAATTCACCCCTCCACTTT. It translates to CASSLVAGGYNSPLHF. This chain connects TRBV7-2 to TRBJ1-6; weak D call: TRBD1 (5 bases). CDR1 is SGHTA, CDR2 FQGNSA, per germline. Trimming cost V 1 base and J 3 bases, with 10 bases left between them. The CDR3 has 16 amino acids.

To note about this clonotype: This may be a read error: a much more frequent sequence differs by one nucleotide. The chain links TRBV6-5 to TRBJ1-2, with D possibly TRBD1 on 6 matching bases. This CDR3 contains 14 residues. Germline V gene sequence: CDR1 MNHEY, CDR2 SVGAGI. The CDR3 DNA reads TGTGCCAGCAGTTACCGTGGACAGCTCTATGGCTACGCCTTC. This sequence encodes CASSYRGQLYGYAF.